The clone carrying this T cell receptor (beta chain) was counted once. Only in-frame clones appear in the TCRdb table, and some are missing; sequencing was by immunoSEQ multiplex PCR. Among tens of thousands of clones listed, approximately 90% were seen once. The data were taken from a study of blood T cell repertoires in COVID-19. There are 11 residues in the CDR3. Germline V gene sequence: CDR1 MRHNA, CDR2 SNTAGT. After removal of 6 bases from V and 5 bases from J, the junction contained 0 bases not matched to a gene. Sequencing input: peripheral blood. This chain uses TRBV6-4 with TRBJ1-1; 7 bases are a match to TRBD1. The sequence came from a human donor with active COVID-19. The donor label of this sample is uncertain. The CDR3 protein is CASRQGTEAFF. CDR3 nucleotide sequence: TGTGCCAGCAGACAGGGGACTGAAGCTTTCTTT.